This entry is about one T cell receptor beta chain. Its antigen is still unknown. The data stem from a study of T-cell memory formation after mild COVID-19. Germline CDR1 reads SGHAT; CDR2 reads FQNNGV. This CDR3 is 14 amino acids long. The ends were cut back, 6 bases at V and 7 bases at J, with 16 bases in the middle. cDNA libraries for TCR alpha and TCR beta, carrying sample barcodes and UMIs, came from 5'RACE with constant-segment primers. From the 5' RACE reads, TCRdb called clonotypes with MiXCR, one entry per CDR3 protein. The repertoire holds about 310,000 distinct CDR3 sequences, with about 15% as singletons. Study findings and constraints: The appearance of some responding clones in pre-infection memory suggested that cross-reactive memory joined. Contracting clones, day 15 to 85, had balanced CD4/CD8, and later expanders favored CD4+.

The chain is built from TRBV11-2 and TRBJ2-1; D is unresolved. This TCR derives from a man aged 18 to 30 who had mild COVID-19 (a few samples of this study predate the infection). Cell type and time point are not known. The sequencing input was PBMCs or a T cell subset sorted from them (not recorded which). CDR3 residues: CASRTLRGRNEQFF. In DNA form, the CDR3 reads TGTGCCAGCAGGACCCTTCGCGGTCGGAATGAGCAGTTCTTC.